This T cell receptor beta chain was captured in a study of T cells in Graves' hyperthyroidism and ophthalmopathy. General study findings and limits: Most expanded thyroid clonotypes above 0.001 recurred in blood.

This clonotype came up a few times. Its target is unknown. V was cut by 5 bases and J by 2 bases, with 15 bases left in between. CDR3 size: 15 residues. Germline CDR1 is SEHNR and CDR2 is FQNEAQ (reference sequence). The TCR beta CDR3 regions underwent amplification using RNA transcripts as the source. First-round RT-PCR of the TCR CDR3 relied on the HTBI primer set. TCRdb ran MiXCR on the multiplex PCR reads and lists one entry per CDR3 protein. The table records tens of thousands of distinct CDR3 sequences, approximately 52% of them present only once. Ophthalmopathy in the patients scored at least 3 on Clinical Activity Score and at least 4 on NOSPECS grade, lasting under 3 months.

Material for sequencing was blood. The TCR comes from a woman between 50 and 59 years old with Graves' ophthalmopathy. The chain couples TRBV7-9 to TRBJ1-2; D is perhaps TRBD1 (6 bases). CDR3 nucleotides: TGTGCCAGCAGCCCAGCACAGGGATGGAACTATGGCTACACCTTC. This gives the protein CASSPAQGWNYGYTF.